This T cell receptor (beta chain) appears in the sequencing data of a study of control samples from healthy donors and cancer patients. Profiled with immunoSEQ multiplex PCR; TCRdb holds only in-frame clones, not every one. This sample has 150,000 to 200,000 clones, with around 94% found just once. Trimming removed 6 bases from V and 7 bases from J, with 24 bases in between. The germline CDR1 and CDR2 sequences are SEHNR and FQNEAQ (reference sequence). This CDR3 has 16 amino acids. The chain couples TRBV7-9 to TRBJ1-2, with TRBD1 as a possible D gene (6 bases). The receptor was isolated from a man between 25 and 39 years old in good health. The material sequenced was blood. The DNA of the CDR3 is TGTGCCAGCAGGGCTCTAGGGGGGGCCTCAATAGGTGGCTACACCTTC. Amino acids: CASRALGGASIGGYTF.